These 25 T cell receptor beta chains share one sample of origin, sequenced in a study of blood T cell repertoires in COVID-19. This table comes from immunoSEQ multiplex PCR, and its TCRdb copy is limited to in-frame clones, with some not included. The data show 300,000 to 400,000 clones, 86% seen once. Sequencing used PBMCs or T cells enriched from blood (not recorded which). Receptors originate from a woman between 35 and 50 years old with acute COVID-19.

This chain uses TRBV5-8 with TRBJ1-4; TRBD1 matches at 9 bases. Germline CDR1 reads SGHTS; CDR2 reads YDEGEE. There are 15 residues in the CDR3. V gave up 4 bases and J gave up 5 bases; unmatched junction bases: 6. The CDR3 sequence is CASSQPGTGNEKLFF. CDR3 coding DNA: TGTGCCAGCAGCCAGCCGGGGACAGGGAATGAAAAACTGTTTTTT.

This chain connects TRBV5-1 to TRBJ2-3, with 9 bases matching TRBD2. The CDR3 covers 17 residues. Germline V gene lookup returns CDR1 SGHRS and CDR2 YFSETQ. The junction had 11 bases not matched to a gene; V was cut back by 3 bases and J by 3 bases. CDR3 in DNA: TGCGCCAGCAGCTGGGTGGCGGCGACTAGCGGTACAGATACGCAGTATTTT. This sequence encodes CASSWVAATSGTDTQYF.

This clone was detected only once. This chain joins TRBV2 and TRBJ2-2; the D gene is possibly TRBD2 (5 bases). Germline V gene sequence: CDR1 SNHLY, CDR2 FYNNEI. V lost 8 bases and J lost 3, with 16 bases in between. This CDR3 has 15 residues. The CDR3 here is CASLRRGRDTGELFF. The CDR3 DNA follows: TGTGCCAGCCTCCGCCGGGGTAGGGACACCGGGGAGCTGTTTTTT.

The J gene is TRBJ1-4, the V gene TRBV4-3, with D tentatively TRBD1 (5 bases). Trimming cost V 0 bases and J 8 bases, with 10 bases left between them. Germline V gene sequence: CDR1 LGHNA, CDR2 YSLEER. There are 14 residues in the CDR3. CDR3 bases: TGCGCCAGCAGCCAAGACAGGACAAGCGAAAAACTGTTTTTT. Its translation is CASSQDRTSEKLFF.

Comment on this clone: The DNA is left out, because the CDR3 cannot be placed on it with certainty; the CDR3 is given as TCRdb lists it. This chain's CDR3 is CASSSSTGRLDGYTF. The chain uses TRBV6-2 or TRBV6-3 and TRBJ1-2; TRBD1 is taken as the D call from the table, unchecked against the DNA. From its first to its last residue, the CDR3 has 15 amino acids. In germline, CDR1 is MNHEY, CDR2 SVGEGT.

This rearrangement joins TRBV28 to TRBJ2-3; D not certain. The V gene lost 4 bases and the J gene lost 3 bases, with 14 bases spanning the gap. This CDR3 has 15 residues. The V gene's germline CDR1 is MDHEN and CDR2 SYDVKM. CDR3 in DNA: TGTGCCAGCAGTTCTACTGGAGCCCTAACAGATACGCAGTATTTT. This translates into CASSSTGALTDTQYF. The whole variable domain, filled in from reference TRBV28 and TRBJ2-3, reads DVKVTQSSRYLVKRTGEKVFLECVQDMDHENMFWYRQDPGLGLRLIYFSYDVKMKEKGDIPEGYSVSREKKERFSLILESASTNQTSMYLCASSSTGALTDTQYFGPGTRLTVL.

The chain is built from TRBV28 and TRBJ2-1, with 15 bases matching TRBD2. CDR1 and CDR2 from the germline V gene are MDHEN and SYDVKM. CDR3 length: 18 amino acids. J was trimmed by 0 bases and V by 5 bases; bases with no gene match: 5. For the CDR3, the DNA is TGTGCCAGCAGTCCGGGACTAGCGGGAGGCAGCTCCTACAATGAGCAGTTCTTC. It translates to CASSPGLAGGSSYNEQFF.

The CDR3 sequence: CSVTPDSPQGEQYF. The CDR3 bases are TGCAGCGTTACCCCGGACAGTCCTCAGGGGGAGCAGTACTTC. The J gene is TRBJ2-7, the V gene TRBV29-1, with D perhaps TRBD1 (6 bases). V gave up 5 bases and J gave up 7 bases, with 21 bases separating them. The CDR3 has 14 amino acids. In germline, CDR1 is SQVTM, CDR2 ANQGSEA.

The chain joins TRBV7-2 to TRBJ1-4; D perhaps matches TRBD1 (6 bases). V was cut by 5 bases and J by 6 bases, with 16 bases left in between. The CDR3 contains 15 residues. From germline, CDR1 is SGHTA and CDR2 FQGNSA. The CDR3 region has the DNA TGTGCCAGCAGCCAAAGGGGGGGAAACGATGAAAAACTGTTTTTT. This translates into CASSQRGGNDEKLFF.

The chain uses TRBV9 and TRBJ1-3; 7 bases are a match to TRBD1. Trimming removed 0 bases from V and 3 bases from J; junction bases left unmatched: 3. Germline assignment: CDR1 SGDLS and CDR2 YYNGEE. The CDR3 loop spans 15 amino acids. In nucleotides, the CDR3 is TGTGCCAGCAGCGTAGGGACAGGTTATGGAAACACCATATATTTT. The encoded protein is CASSVGTGYGNTIYF.

The CDR3 DNA reads TGCGCCAGCAGCTTTTCTTATACTAGCGGGAGGGATCGGAGCTCCTACGAGCAGTACTTC. Its protein is CASSFSYTSGRDRSSYEQYF. The chain joins TRBV5-1 to TRBJ2-7; 13 nucleotides agree with TRBD2. The CDR3 is 20 amino acids. Germline lookup yields CDR1 SGHRS and CDR2 YFSETQ. J lost 0 bases, V lost 2 bases, and 14 bases had no gene match.

This clone has only one observation. The gene calls are TRBV28 and TRBJ2-7; 8 bases fit TRBD2. V shed 6 bases, J shed 0 bases, and the junction held 10 bases outside the gene matches. The CDR3 is 16 residues long. Germline CDR1 MDHEN, CDR2 SYDVKM. DNA for the CDR3: TGTGCCAGCAGCCCCAGTGGGAGCGGGAGCTCCTACGAGCAGTACTTC. Residues: CASSPSGSGSSYEQYF.

This chain links TRBV5-4 with TRBJ1-3, with unresolved D. CDR3 length: 16 residues. Trimming removed 2 bases at V and 0 bases at J, with 12 bases between. CDR1 and CDR2 (germline): SGHNT, YYREEE (reference sequence). CDR3 nucleotides: TGTGCCAGCAGCTTTGGGCAGGCAAGCTCTGGAAACACCATATATTTT. It translates to CASSFGQASSGNTIYF.

This clone was found once. V usage is TRBV11-2 and J usage is TRBJ2-1; D remains ambiguous. The ends were cut back, 1 base at V and 10 bases at J, with 17 bases in the middle. The CDR3 spans 15 residues. CDR1 is SGHAT, CDR2 FQNNGV, per germline. For the CDR3, the DNA is TGTGCCAGCAGCTTAGTAGTCGCCTTACCGTTGGAGCAGTTCTTC. It is translated as CASSLVVALPLEQFF.

This rearrangement joins TRBV4-1 to TRBJ2-7; the D gene is possibly TRBD1 (7 bases). Germline V gives CDR1 MGHRA, CDR2 YSYEKL. The V and J ends lost 5 bases and 1 base respectively, with 15 bases between them. This CDR3 is built from 15 residues. The CDR3 DNA reads TGCGCCAGCAGCACTGGACAGGCGGGGTCCTACGAGCAGTACTTC. Its translation: CASSTGQAGSYEQYF.

This chain links TRBV6-5 with TRBJ2-7; the match to TRBD1 covers 8 bases. The J segment lost 5 bases and the V segment lost 6 bases, leaving 12 bases of the junction unmatched. Germline CDR1 and CDR2: MNHEY and SVGAGI. This CDR3 region has 15 residues. For the CDR3, the DNA is TGTGCCAGCAGCATTTATGGGACAGGCACTAACGAGCAGTACTTC. Encoded protein: CASSIYGTGTNEQYF.

The V gene is TRBV27, the J gene TRBJ1-2; the match to TRBD1 covers 7 bases. This CDR3 spans 15 amino acids. The J segment lost 5 bases and the V segment lost 5 bases, leaving 11 bases of the junction unmatched. Germline V gene sequence: CDR1 MNHEY, CDR2 SMNVEV (reference sequence). CDR3 residues: CASSESTGQAYGYTF. Here the CDR3 DNA reads TGTGCCAGCAGTGAGAGTACCGGACAGGCATATGGCTACACCTTC.

The CDR3 nucleotides are TGTGCCAGCAGCTTAGCGGACAACGTGGATTCTGAAGCTTTCTTT. Its translation: CASSLADNVDSEAFF. The chain uses TRBV7-2 and TRBJ1-1, with D possibly being TRBD1 (5 bases). The ends were cut back, 0 bases at V and 6 bases at J, with 14 bases in the middle. Germline V gene data show CDR1 as SGHTA and CDR2 as FQGNSA. The CDR3 extends over 15 amino acids. Full variable domain (rest looked up from reference TRBV7-2 and TRBJ1-1): GAGVSQSPSNKVTEKGKDVELRCDPISGHTALYWYRQSLGQGLEFLIYFQGNSAPDKSGLPSDRFSAERTGGSVSTLTIQRTQQEDSAVYLCASSLADNVDSEAFFGQGTRLTVV.

The rearrangement joins TRBV6-5 to TRBJ1-1; the match to TRBD1 covers 7 bases. Trimming cost V 2 bases and J 8 bases; bases outside gene matches: 11. The CDR3 is made up of 15 amino acids. Germline-derived CDR1 and CDR2 are MNHEY and SVGAGI. CDR3 residues: CASSYRRTGSGEAFF. The CDR3 DNA follows: TGTGCCAGCAGTTACCGTAGGACAGGTTCAGGGGAAGCTTTCTTT.

V gene TRBV6-6 combines with J gene TRBJ2-7, with TRBD2 identical over 7 bases. Trimming cost V 1 base and J 3 bases; bases outside gene matches: 3. Germline values: CDR1 MNHNY, CDR2 SVGAGI (reference sequence). There are 14 residues in the CDR3. The CDR3 sequence is CASSYLGGSYEQYF. The CDR3 nucleotides are TGTGCCAGCAGTTACTTGGGGGGGAGCTACGAGCAGTACTTC.

The chain links TRBV25-1 to TRBJ2-7; tentative D call: TRBD1 (5 bases). Looked up from germline, CDR1 is MGHDK and CDR2 is SYGVNS. The CDR3 is 13 residues long. Trimming left V 3 bases short and J 5 bases short, with 11 bases between. The CDR3 DNA reads as TGTGCCAGCAGTGACTTCCAGGGCCACGAGCAGTACTTC. Residues: CASSDFQGHEQYF.

The chain recombines TRBV4-3 with TRBJ1-2, with D uncertain. CDR3 length: 13 residues. Germline lookup yields CDR1 LGHNA and CDR2 YSLEER. The V gene lost 1 base and the J gene lost 2 bases, with 5 bases spanning the gap. As DNA, the CDR3 is TGCGCCAGCAGCCAAGCATCCAACTATGGCTACACCTTC. It translates to CASSQASNYGYTF.

In its sample, this clone was seen a few times. The chain employs TRBV19 and TRBJ1-2; 10 nucleotides line up with TRBD1. After removal of 5 bases from V and 1 base from J, the junction contained 4 bases not matched to a gene. CDR1 LNHDA and CDR2 SQIVND come from the germline V gene (reference sequence). This CDR3 has 15 amino acids. The CDR3 nucleotides read TGTGCCAGTAGTCTCCGGGACAGGGGTAACTATGGCTACACCTTC. It translates to CASSLRDRGNYGYTF.

The CDR3 reads CASWRGVGDEQFF. CDR3 DNA sequence: TGTGCCAGCTGGCGGGGGGTGGGCGATGAGCAGTTCTTC. The chain carries TRBV18 and TRBJ2-1; 8 nucleotides agree with TRBD2. The CDR3 spans 13 residues. V gave up 7 bases and J gave up 8 bases; unmatched junction bases: 7. Germline V lookup: CDR1 KGHSH, CDR2 LQKENI.

This clone was detected only a few times. The chain is built from TRBV6-5 and TRBJ2-3, with D possibly matching TRBD2 (5 bases). The V end lost 6 bases, the J end lost 6 bases, and 19 bases lay between the germline ends. The CDR3 has 15 residues. Germline V gene sequence: CDR1 MNHEY, CDR2 SVGAGI. DNA for the CDR3: TGTGCCAGCAGGCGCACCCTTACTAGATCCGATACGCAGTATTTT. This encodes CASRRTLTRSDTQYF.